A selection of T cell receptor beta chains follows, all from one sample in a study of cytomegalovirus exposure and HLA in healthy donors. Assay: immunoSEQ multiplex PCR; the TCRdb copy retains only in-frame clones and omits some. Of around 350,000 clones in the sample, 70% to 90% are singletons; the top ten hold approximately 0.86%. Sequenced: PBMCs. The receptors shown here come from a woman aged 18-30 years in good health and CMV-seronegative. The conserved cysteine and the conserved F or W are not part of the CDR3 here. The order of the fields is J gene, V gene, CDR3 protein.

TRBJ1-2,TRBV11-2,ASSSSGYTGWGYT
TRBJ2-7,TRBV9,ASSPQWGGEQY
TRBJ1-1,TRBV7-8,ASSFPTGRNTEAF
TRBJ2-1,TRBV27,ASSSQAPLGHEQF
TRBJ2-7,TRBV5-1,ASSSDGGSQY
TRBJ2-7,TRBV10-3,AISDPGQGGSYEQY
TRBJ2-2,TRBV30,ASIAGETNTGELF
TRBJ1-1,TRBV6-5,ASSTGTAGTTEAF
TRBJ1-2,TRBV28,ASSWTGGGYGYT
TRBJ2-5,TRBV7-9,ASSLGGAGGQETQY
TRBJ2-7,TRBV30,AWSVGTGGYEQY
TRBJ1-6,TRBV4-1,ASSQVPGQNSPLH
TRBJ1-1,TRBV11-2,ASSLNSEAF
TRBJ2-7,TRBV18,ASSLGTSGSWEQY
TRBJ1-2,TRBV7-2,ASPGQDGYT
TRBJ2-2,TRBV7-9,ASSLGGRGPTGELF
TRBJ2-1,TRBV4-1,ASSQSRLAGGGDEQF
TRBJ1-1,TRBV7-2,ASSLLPGAF
TRBJ1-5,TRBV27,ASSLFGPVSNQPQH
TRBJ2-1,TRBV30,AWSVYSSYNEQF
TRBJ1-5,TRBV4-1,ASSQVMGGGNQPQH
TRBJ2-5,TRBV15,ATSRDRAGETQY
TRBJ2-6,TRBV19,ASSIQSQGSGANVLT
TRBJ2-7,TRBV4-1,ASSQGQGSYEQY
TRBJ1-1,TRBV5-6,ASSFGGPVNTEAF
TRBJ1-3,TRBV6-1,ASSAYRGAGNTIY
TRBJ2-5,TRBV5-6,ASSHGGAAGETQY
TRBJ2-5,TRBV7-9,ASIPQKPLYQETQY
TRBJ1-1,TRBV12-5,ASGGPGQLNTEAF
TRBJ1-5,TRBV6-1,ASSTGEGSQPQH
TRBJ1-4,TRBV6-1,ASREGGSPGWDEKLF
TRBJ1-5,TRBV5-1,ASSYDRGVYSNQPQH
TRBJ2-2,TRBV28,ASSLAYLAGELF
TRBJ2-7,TRBV11-1,ASSFSLAGFEQY
TRBJ1-1,TRBV7-8,ASSLTGSTEAF
TRBJ1-4,TRBV7-8,ASSFNIGANEKLF